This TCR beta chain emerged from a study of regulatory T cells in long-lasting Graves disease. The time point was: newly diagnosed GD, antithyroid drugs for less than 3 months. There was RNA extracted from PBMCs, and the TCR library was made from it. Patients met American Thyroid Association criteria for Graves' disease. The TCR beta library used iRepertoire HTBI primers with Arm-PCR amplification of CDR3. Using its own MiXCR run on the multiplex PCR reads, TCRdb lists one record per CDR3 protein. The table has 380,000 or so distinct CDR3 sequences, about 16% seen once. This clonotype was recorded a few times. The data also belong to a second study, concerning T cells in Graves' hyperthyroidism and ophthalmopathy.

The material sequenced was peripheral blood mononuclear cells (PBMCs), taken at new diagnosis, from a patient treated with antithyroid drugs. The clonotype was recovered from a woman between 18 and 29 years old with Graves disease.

CDR3 region: CATSDTTGGIYEQYF. For the CDR3, the DNA is TGTGCCACCAGTGACACGACAGGGGGTATCTACGAGCAGTACTTC. The chain is built from TRBV24-1 and TRBJ2-7; 9 nucleotides agree with TRBD1. The CDR3 is 15 residues long. Unmatched junction bases numbered 6, after V lost 4 bases and J lost 3 bases. Looked up from germline, CDR1 is KGHDR and CDR2 is SFDVKD.